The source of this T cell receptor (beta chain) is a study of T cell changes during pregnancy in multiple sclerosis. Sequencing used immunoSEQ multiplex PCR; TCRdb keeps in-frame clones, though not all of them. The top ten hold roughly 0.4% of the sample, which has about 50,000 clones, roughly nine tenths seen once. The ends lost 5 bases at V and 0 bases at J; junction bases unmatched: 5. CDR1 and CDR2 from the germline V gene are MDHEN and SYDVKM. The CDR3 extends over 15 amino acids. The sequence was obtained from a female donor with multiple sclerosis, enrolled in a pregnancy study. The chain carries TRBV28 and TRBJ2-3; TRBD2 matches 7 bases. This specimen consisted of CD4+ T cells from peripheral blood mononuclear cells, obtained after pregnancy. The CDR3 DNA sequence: TGTGCCAGCAGTACCAGCGGGGCTAGCACAGATACGCAGTATTTT. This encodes CASSTSGASTDTQYF.